One and the same sample provided the 2 T cell receptor beta chains below, sequenced in a study of cytomegalovirus exposure and HLA in healthy donors. Both 60 Vbeta primers and 13 Jbeta primers went into the PCR. Libraries were prepared by immunoSEQ multiplex PCR; TCRdb keeps only in-frame clonotypes and omits some of them. The profile shows more than 130,000 clones, about 74% of them singletons. The sample consisted of PBMCs. The receptors were sampled from a woman aged 45-65 years in good health and CMV-seronegative.

The V call is TRBV7-3, the J call TRBJ2-7; 9 bases map to TRBD1. The CDR3 has 16 residues. Germline V gene sequence: CDR1 SGHTA, CDR2 FQGTGA. The trim removed 2 bases at V and 3 bases at J, leaving 8 bases unmatched. The CDR3 nucleotides are TGTGCCAGCAGCTTATCCGGGACAGGGAGGAACTACGAGCAGTACTTC. Protein: CASSLSGTGRNYEQYF.

This clone has a single count. The chain recombines TRBV6-5 with TRBJ1-1; D is unresolved. This CDR3 is built from 14 residues. Trimming left V 6 bases short and J 1 base short, with 12 bases between. CDR1 MNHEY and CDR2 SVGAGI come from the germline V gene. CDR3 DNA: TGTGCCAGCAGGCCCATAGAATCGAACACTGAAGCTTTCTTT. This codes for CASRPIESNTEAFF.